This TCR beta chain was recovered during a study of persistence of HIV-infected CD4 T cells (dated by TCRdb to 2019 to 2021). Turning to the overall study: Suppressive ART had been received by participants for a median of roughly eight years. Apart from a couple of participants who underwent leukapheresis at a single time point, peripheral blood samples of up to roughly 180 mL were collected from participants at multiple time points. Anti-CD3/anti-CD28 stimulation activated a higher proportion of cells, with a lower memory fraction, than antigen stimulation. The study isolated CMV- and HIV-1 Gag-responding CD4+ T cells from ART-treated individuals to examine antigen-driven clonal expansion of HIV-1-infected cells. The clonality of all cells in each sorted population was assessed by TCRbeta sequencing, whereas the clonality of infected cells was assessed by proviral sequencing. For the TCR cluster analysis across participants, roughly eight participants were included for CMV and about seven participants for Gag. What the study reported, not specific to this receptor: TCRbeta richness in CMV- and Gag-responding cells was significantly lower than in anti-CD3/anti-CD28-responding cells; CMV-responding cells had higher oligoclonality than CD3/CD28-stimulated and Gag-responding cells. Only a small number of individuals took part in the study, and only a limited range of antigens was tested. Antigen-responding cells were enriched for expanded CDR3beta sequences that were degenerate, which suggests that CD4+ responses to CMV and Gag underwent convergent selection. A correlation was observed between TCR oligoclonality and proviral oligoclonality within the same sorted populations. Because the TCR analyses were done in bulk, restricting them to just the rare CMV-responding cells that actually carried HIV-1 proviruses was not possible.

Note on this clone: Its antigen is currently not known. Within one base of it there is no much larger clone, and no base qualities were kept.

The immunoSEQ hsTCRB assay version 4 in survey mode was used to sequence TCRbeta repertoires from genomic DNA. Genomic DNA was diluted to around 9.4 ng/uL, using up to about 1 ug per sample for TCRbeta sequencing. As for the authors' bioinformatics: TCRbeta data were analyzed in ImmunoSeq Analyzer 3.0, with diversity computed on productive nucleotide rearrangements. Using the Immunarch R package, the improved Chao index served to estimate lower-bound TCR diversity and the Gini coefficient served to estimate clonality. Nucleotide rearrangements that differed but encoded the same CDR3beta amino acid sequence were counted as separate clonotypes. TCRbeta sequences significantly enriched in antigen-responding cells relative to anti-CD3/anti-CD28-activated cells were identified by differential abundance analysis. Using predicted peptide-MHC specificity as the basis, GLIPH2 grouped TCRs into clusters, both for each participant individually and for the merged data sets that combined participants. The immuneACCESS repertoire file appears here via TCRdb, limited to in-frame rearrangements. These files lack a portion of the clones; in checked studies, under half of the deficit traces to unresolved V genes, and the cause of the others is not known. V and J calls and clone size come straight from that table; D and trimming were deduced from the DNA. The sample contains 45,000 or so clones, approximately 90% of them found a single time. The ten top clones hold about 3.1% of the sample.

Sample treatment or condition, as interpreted from the label and publication: suppressive antiretroviral therapy. As a nonspecific positive control representing the CD4+ T cell repertoire, the cells were stimulated with anti-CD3/anti-CD28 magnetic beads. Sorting of responding CD4+ T cells was based on upregulation of both CD40 ligand and CD69. HIV-1-infected adults in whom suppressive ART had been started during chronic infection were enrolled as participants. For at least 4 years, the participants' plasma HIV-1 RNA had been undetectable, below 50 copies/mL. To be included, a participant needed positive CMV serology and a CD4+ T cell count above 400 cells/uL. Before stimulation, PBMCs were isolated using density centrifugation and depleted of CD8+ T cells. For roughly 18 hours, CD8-depleted PBMCs were stimulated with anti-CD28/CD49d costimulation, a CD40-blocking antibody, and enfuvirtide, which was added to prevent new infections. Sorting was done on either a Beckman Coulter MoFlo Legacy or an XDP sorter, and propidium iodide was used to exclude dead cells. The QIAamp DNA Mini Kit was used for genomic DNA extraction from samples above one million cells, and the Quick-DNA Microprep Kit was used otherwise.

From the cysteine through the phenylalanine, the CDR3 covers 14 amino acids. The only DNA kept is the CDR3, 42 bases in frame from the first base. From the germline V gene, CDR1 is MNHEY and CDR2 is SVGAGI. V and J lose 6 bases and 3 bases, and a span of 12 bases separates them. This receptor chain uses TRBV6-5 and TRBJ1-5; the D region possibly corresponds to TRBD1 (6 bases align). The sequenced sample was CD4+ T cells sorted from PBMCs after roughly 20-hour stimulation, obtained from a patient who received antiretroviral therapy. The cell subset or site label on this specimen signifies: CD40L+CD69+ CD4 T cells responding to anti-CD3/anti-CD28 beads, representing the overall repertoire. The clonotype was recovered from an adult woman with HIV who was CMV-seropositive. The DNA sequence is as follows: TGTGCCAGCAGCCAACAGGGAGTCAATCAGCCCCAGCATTTT. It is translated as CASSQQGVNQPQHF.